The 21 T cell receptor beta chains reported below all come from one sample, sequenced in a study of TIL therapy for anti-PD-1-resistant metastatic lung cancer (dated by TCRdb to the early 2020s). Using bias-controlled multiplex PCR with the immunoSEQ v3 hsTCRB kit, the TCR beta CDR3 regions were amplified from genomic DNA. The source is immuneACCESS, and TCRdb retained only in-frame sequences with V and J called. Part of the clones is not carried over; for the studies checked, unresolved V genes explain less than half of this, and the remainder is unexplained. For this sample there are some 50,000 clones; around 80% appear just once. The ten biggest clones cover about 14% of the sample. The time point label, as the study defines it: pre-treatment sample, taken before nivolumab and TIL therapy. Sequencing was performed on blood, taken at baseline. The receptors here all came from a man in his 70s with non-small cell lung cancer.

The V call is TRBV7-6, the J call TRBJ2-7, with 11 bases identical to TRBD2. The V gene end was trimmed by 1 base and the J gene end by 8 bases; junction bases not matched to a gene: 7. This CDR3 is built from 15 residues. From germline, CDR1 is SGHVS and CDR2 FNYEAQ. CDR3 DNA sequence: TGTGCCAGCAGCTTAGGGGCGACTAGCGGGATTCAGCAGTACTTC. Its translation is CASSLGATSGIQQYF.

Sample share makes this clone large. The rearrangement joins TRBV5-1 to TRBJ2-5; TRBD1 aligns across 9 bases. This CDR3 has 13 residues. With V trimmed by 3 bases and J by 6 bases, 3 bases remained unmatched. Germline V CDR1 and CDR2: SGHRS, YFSETQ. DNA for the CDR3: TGCGCCAGCAGCTGGACAGGGGCGCAGACCCAGTACTTC. Amino acid sequence: CASSWTGAQTQYF.

The chain couples TRBV28 to TRBJ1-2; TRBD1 is a possible D gene (5 bases). Trimming shortened V by 7 bases and J by 3 bases, and 21 bases separated the two germline ends. CDR1 is MDHEN, CDR2 SYDVKM, per germline. The CDR3 covers 16 residues. The DNA for the CDR3 is TGTGCCAGCACCCCAACCCTGGGGCAGGGAGACTATGGCTACACCTTC. Its translation: CASTPTLGQGDYGYTF.

V and J are TRBV5-1 and TRBJ2-2; 8 bases align to TRBD2. The trim removed 1 base at V and 7 bases at J, leaving 6 bases unmatched. The CDR3 is 15 residues long. Germline assignment: CDR1 SGHRS and CDR2 YFSETQ. The CDR3 nucleotides read TGCGCCAGCAGCTTGTCACTAGCGGCAGGCGGGGAGCTGTTTTTT. This gives the protein CASSLSLAAGGELFF.

This chain uses TRBV12-5 with TRBJ2-5; possible D gene TRBD1, 6 bases. CDR1 is LGHNT and CDR2 is FRNRAP in the germline V gene. This CDR3 is built from 15 residues. Deletions cut 7 bases from V and 3 bases from J, with 18 bases between. Here the CDR3 DNA reads TGTGCTAGTGCAGACATAGCAGGGGTGGAAGAGACCCAGTACTTC. It is translated as CASADIAGVEETQYF.

The CDR3 sequence is CASSVWDGMNTEAFF. The CDR3 region has the DNA TGTGCCAGCAGCGTATGGGACGGGATGAACACTGAAGCTTTCTTT. This chain connects TRBV9 to TRBJ1-1; weak D call: TRBD1 (5 bases). The V gene lost 1 base and the J gene lost 0 bases, with 10 bases spanning the gap. Germline assignment: CDR1 SGDLS and CDR2 YYNGEE. The CDR3 consists of 15 residues. Filled out from reference TRBV9 and TRBJ1-1, the complete variable domain reads DSGVTQTPKHLITATGQRVTLRCSPRSGDLSVYWYQQSLDQGLQFLIQYYNGEERAKGNILERFSAQQFPDLHSELNLSSLELGDSALYFCASSVWDGMNTEAFFGQGTRLTVV.

J is TRBJ2-1 and V is TRBV7-2; D gene uncertain. Germline lookup yields CDR1 SGHTA and CDR2 FQGNSA. V gave up 5 bases and J gave up 4 bases, with 6 bases separating them. The CDR3 totals 12 residues. In DNA form, the CDR3 reads TGTGCCAGCAGCCTAATTTACAATGAGCAGTTCTTC. Protein sequence: CASSLIYNEQFF.

The V gene is TRBV27, the J gene TRBJ1-1; D is perhaps TRBD1 (6 bases). CDR3 length: 12 amino acids. The germline V and J ends were trimmed by 6 bases and 10 bases, with 15 bases remaining between them. The V gene's germline CDR1 is MNHEY and CDR2 SMNVEV (reference sequence). The CDR3 here is CASSRRDNVAFF. CDR3 nucleotides: TGTGCCAGCAGCCGCCGGGACAATGTAGCTTTCTTT.

The V call is TRBV27, the J call TRBJ2-6, with D unresolved. With 0 bases removed from V and 2 bases from J, the gap between germline ends came to 5 bases. Germline assignment: CDR1 MNHEY and CDR2 SMNVEV (reference sequence). CDR3 size: 15 residues. The CDR3: CASSLSTPGANVLTF. The DNA of the CDR3 is TGTGCCAGCAGTTTATCAACCCCTGGGGCCAACGTCCTGACTTTC.

V usage is TRBV19 and J usage is TRBJ1-1; 10 bases are shared with TRBD1. This CDR3 region has 17 residues. Germline V CDR1 and CDR2: LNHDA, SQIVND (reference sequence). Trimming took 6 bases from V and 1 from J; bases not matched to a gene: 11. The DNA of the CDR3 is TGTGCCAGTAGCTACAGACAGGGGGCGCGGGGGAACACTGAAGCTTTCTTT. This codes for CASSYRQGARGNTEAFF.

The genes are TRBV14 and TRBJ2-2, with D tentatively TRBD1 (5 bases). The CDR3 spans 13 residues. Germline assignment: CDR1 SGHDN and CDR2 FVKESK. The ends were cut back, 3 bases at V and 5 bases at J, with 7 bases in the middle. The CDR3 sequence is CASSHQGTGELFF. The CDR3 nucleotides are TGTGCCAGCAGCCATCAGGGTACCGGGGAGCTGTTTTTT.

This sequence joins TRBV7-9 and TRBJ2-1; TRBD1 aligns across 7 bases. CDR1 and CDR2 from the germline V gene are SEHNR and FQNEAQ (reference sequence). CDR3 length: 16 residues. V was clipped by 5 bases and J by 3 bases; unmatched bases: 10. The chain's CDR3 is CASSLGDRANYNEQFF. The CDR3, as DNA: TGTGCCAGCAGCCTGGGAGACAGGGCAAACTACAATGAGCAGTTCTTC.

The V gene is TRBV28, the J gene TRBJ1-1, with no clear D. Per the germline V gene, CDR1 is MDHEN and CDR2 is SYDVKM. The V and J ends lost 3 bases and 6 bases respectively, with 11 bases between them. There are 13 residues in the CDR3. The DNA for the CDR3 is TGTGCCAGCAGTTTCAAGAGTGTGCCTGAAGCTTTCTTT. Protein product: CASSFKSVPEAFF.

This clone showed up just a few times. The J gene is TRBJ1-2, the V gene TRBV7-9; D call uncertain. The CDR3 extends over 14 amino acids. The germline V gene encodes CDR1 SEHNR and CDR2 FQNEAQ (reference sequence). V was pared by 1 base and J by 4 bases, with 10 bases between. The CDR3 here is CASSLGGQSYGYTF. DNA for the CDR3: TGTGCCAGCAGCTTAGGCGGGCAGTCCTATGGCTACACCTTC.

The V gene is TRBV6-4, the J gene TRBJ2-1; TRBD1 might be the D (6 bases). Germline lookup yields CDR1 MRHNA and CDR2 SNTAGT. Between the trimmed V and J ends, which lost 6 bases and 0 bases, there was a span of 15 bases. The CDR3 spans 16 residues. CDR3: CASSLSGQISYNEQFF. Written as DNA, the CDR3 is TGTGCCAGCAGCCTATCAGGACAGATCTCCTACAATGAGCAGTTCTTC.

The rearrangement links TRBV5-1 to TRBJ1-2, with a possible D match to TRBD1 (6 bases). This CDR3 has 13 amino acids. The ends were cut back, 2 bases at V and 6 bases at J, with 11 bases in the middle. Per the germline V gene, CDR1 is SGHRS and CDR2 is YFSETQ. CDR3 sequence: CASSFTGLNGYTF. CDR3 DNA: TGCGCCAGCAGCTTCACAGGGCTCAATGGCTACACCTTC.

By its share, this clone is medium-sized. The chain employs TRBV18 and TRBJ2-7; D gene ambiguous. Germline V CDR1 and CDR2: KGHSH, LQKENI. This CDR3 has 15 residues. The V and J ends lost 2 bases and 0 bases respectively, with 11 bases between them. CDR3 sequence reads: CASSPLPSSSYEQYF. The CDR3 nucleotides are TGTGCCAGCTCACCATTGCCTAGTAGCTCCTACGAGCAGTACTTC.

The chain employs TRBV18 and TRBJ2-1; TRBD2 aligns across 8 bases. V lost 2 bases to trimming and J lost 7 bases; unmatched junction nucleotides: 7. Germline V gene sequence: CDR1 KGHSH, CDR2 LQKENI. CDR3 length equals 15 residues. CDR3 protein: CASSPGAGATNEQFF. CDR3 in DNA: TGTGCCAGCTCACCAGGAGCGGGAGCGACGAATGAGCAGTTCTTC.

V gene TRBV15 combines with J gene TRBJ2-7, with 8 bases aligning to TRBD1. V was clipped by 5 bases and J by 3 bases; unmatched bases: 6. This CDR3 comprises 14 residues. The germline V gene has CDR1 LNHNV and CDR2 YYDKDF (reference sequence). DNA for the CDR3: TGTGCCACCAGCTATCGACAGGGGATCTACGAGCAGTACTTC. This codes for CATSYRQGIYEQYF.

The rearrangement joins TRBV2 to TRBJ2-5; a weak D match, TRBD1 (6 bases). The CDR3 loop spans 15 amino acids. The germline V gene has CDR1 SNHLY and CDR2 FYNNEI. V lost 9 bases and J lost 1, with 18 bases in between. CDR3 region: CASSTGRQGQETQYF. The DNA of the CDR3 is TGTGCCAGTTCGACAGGTCGGCAAGGCCAAGAGACCCAGTACTTC.

V gene TRBV5-4 combines with J gene TRBJ2-1, with 10 nucleotides matching TRBD2. Germline CDR1 and CDR2: SGHNT and YYREEE (reference sequence). The J segment lost 6 bases and the V segment lost 4 bases, leaving 7 bases of the junction unmatched. This CDR3 has 15 residues. The CDR3 bases are TGTGCCAGCAGCAAAACTAGCGGGACTGTCAATGAGCAGTTCTTC. This encodes CASSKTSGTVNEQFF.